This T cell receptor beta chain was retrieved from a study of T cell responses to AZD1222 COVID-19 vaccine (dated by TCRdb to the early 2020s). At the level of the whole study: TCR sequencing covered more than 230 trial participants: about 210 given two doses of AZD1222 and 26 given two doses of MenACWY control vaccine. Trial participants were enrolled by age into subgroups of 18-55, 56-69 and 70-plus years, and about 150, 27 and 61 TCR-sequenced participants, respectively, were included in these subgroups. What the research found in general, with its limitations: The whole spike protein was spanned by vaccine-associated CD4 TCRs, and dominant responses were seen in regions 160-218 and 743-854. A significant rise in spike-specific TCR breadth and depth was observed after two AZD1222 doses relative to day 0 and relative to MenACWY recipients. Reportedly, close to half of the unique spike-specific TCRs recognized epitopes lying outside the regions that are mutated in the B.1.351 and B.1.1.7 variants. Most participants were white British and females outnumbered males, and the authors suggested that clonal diversity may have been underestimated. Conclusions about previously exposed vaccinees are limited, since just six AZD1222 recipients were seropositive for SARS-CoV-2 at baseline. Because no day 14 peak-response samples were available, the repertoires could be characterized only after the peak T cell response. The 56-69-year group was small, and its depth increase did not reach significance, likely because of low power.

On this clone: Its antigen specificity is not known. Within one base of it there is no much larger clone, and no base qualities were kept.

The time point label here, explained by the study, means: about 28 days (+/-7) after the second vaccine dose. Because spike-specific TCR depth and breadth did not differ between the two schedules, AZD1222 recipients who got a second dose at roughly 4 weeks were pooled with those who got a second dose at roughly 12 weeks. Samples from vaccinated people were obtained from the UK trials COV001 and COV002, which included a single-blind randomized controlled phase 2/3 trial of AZD1222 (ChAdOx1 nCoV-19) in healthy adults. For TCRbeta chain sequencing, PBMC samples from trial participants were taken at day 0 and at day 28 after the second dose. The CDR3 regions of human TCRbeta chains were analyzed by immunosequencing. Processing in the source paper ran as follows. Repertoire TCRs were matched against a reference library of SARS-CoV-2-specific TCRs generated with the MIRA antigen-specificity platform. Breadth was defined as the fraction of unique TCRs that were SARS-CoV-2-associated. Depth was defined as the fraction of total T cells that were SARS-CoV-2-associated. Each spike-specific TCR was assigned to its reactive spike region and to a CD4 or CD8 class using the MIRA data. Log10-transformed breadth and depth values were compared by one-way ANOVA with Sidak's multiple comparisons tests. Held by TCRdb, this immuneACCESS table contains in-frame sequences only and omits some clones. Under half of the omission traces to an unresolved V gene where checked; the cause of the rest is unknown. V, J and clone size were drawn from that table, and D and trimming were deduced from the DNA. For this sample the table gives 120,000 to 150,000 clones, of which over 80% were detected only once. The ten largest clones add up to approximately 3.6% of the sample.

The CDR3 contains 14 residues, cysteine and phenylalanine counted. Only the CDR3 portion is preserved as DNA: 42 bases, with reading frame beginning at the first base. From the germline V gene, CDR1 is SGHDT and CDR2 is YYEEEE. The V end loses 3 bases and the J end loses 2 bases, and a stretch of 9 bases separates them. The material sequenced was peripheral blood, taken 28 days after the second AZD1222 dose. The chain is encoded by TRBV5-6 joined to TRBJ2-1; TRBD1 is possibly the D segment (5 matching bases). This receptor was obtained from an adult who received the AZD1222 COVID-19 vaccine. The nucleotides read TGTGCCAGCAGCTCATGGGGCACCTACAATGAGCAGTTCTTC. The translation is CASSSWGTYNEQFF.